A selection of T cell receptor beta chains follows, all from one sample in a study of blood T cell repertoires in COVID-19. TCRdb keeps only in-frame clones here, not all; method: immunoSEQ multiplex PCR. The sample contains 180,000 or so clones, about 80% of which appear only once. Specimen: peripheral blood. These receptors all stem from a human donor with acute or convalescent COVID-19. The donor label of this sample is uncertain. CDR3s include the opening cysteine and the closing phenylalanine or tryptophan. The order of the fields is CDR3 protein, CDR3 DNA, V gene, D gene, clone size, J gene. A D gene is named only where the DNA matches it firmly. The listing skips clone size in some rows; elsewhere it reads once, few, many or a size class.

CASITGGTYGYTF,TGTGCCAGCATTACAGGGGGAACTTATGGCTACACCTTC,TRBV28,TRBD1,NA,TRBJ1-2
CASNRGTGDTGELFF,TGTGCCAGTAACCGGGGGACAGGGGACACCGGGGAGCTGTTTTTT,TRBV19,TRBD1,NA,TRBJ2-2
CASSLPGQGTSYEQYF,TGTGCCAGCAGCTTGCCAGGACAGGGTACTTCGTACGAGCAGTACTTC,TRBV5-4,TRBD1,once,TRBJ2-7
CAISDFQGAYGYTF,TGTGCCATCAGTGACTTCCAGGGGGCCTATGGCTACACCTTC,TRBV10-3,TRBD1,NA,TRBJ1-2
CASSLSNGDTEAFF,TGTGCCAGCAGCTTATCGAACGGTGACACTGAAGCTTTCTTT,TRBV7-9,NA,NA,TRBJ1-1
CASSLSGDSHNSPLHF,TGCGCCAGCAGCCTCTCCGGGGACAGTCATAATTCACCCCTCCACTTT,TRBV5-1,TRBD1,NA,TRBJ1-6
CASSYEELGNQPQHF,TGTGCCAGCAGTTATGAGGAGCTGGGCAATCAGCCCCAGCATTTT,TRBV6-5,NA,NA,TRBJ1-5
CASKRAGGTEAFF,TGTGCCAGCAAGAGAGCCGGGGGCACTGAAGCTTTCTTT,TRBV11-2,NA,once,TRBJ1-1
CASRKTGVYEQYF,TGTGCCAGCAGGAAGACAGGGGTCTACGAGCAGTACTTC,TRBV5-4,TRBD1,NA,TRBJ2-7
CATGRRTLTNTEAFF,TGTGCCACCGGGAGAAGGACCCTAACAAACACTGAAGCTTTCTTT,TRBV15,NA,NA,TRBJ1-1
CASSPQQGGNQPQHF,TGTGCCAGCAGTCCTCAACAGGGGGGGAATCAGCCCCAGCATTTT,TRBV6-5,TRBD1,NA,TRBJ1-5
CASSPRQGGREKLFF,TGTGCCAGCAGCCCCCGACAGGGGGGGAGGGAAAAACTGTTTTTT,TRBV6-6,TRBD1,NA,TRBJ1-4
CASSLSGTRGEKLFF,TGCGCCAGCAGCTTGTCTGGGACAAGGGGCGAAAAACTGTTTTTT,TRBV5-1,NA,NA,TRBJ1-4
CASSLGAGTSYSYNEQFF,TGTGCCAGCAGCTTAGGGGCCGGGACTTCCTATTCCTACAATGAGCAGTTCTTC,TRBV11-3,NA,NA,TRBJ2-1